The text below deals with one T cell receptor (beta chain). This record comes from a study of blood T cell repertoires in COVID-19. Trimming left V 4 bases short and J 3 bases short, with 12 bases between. The CDR3 is 14 amino acids. The V gene's germline CDR1 is MGHRA and CDR2 YSYEKL. Here immunoSEQ multiplex PCR was the method, and the copy in TCRdb shows in-frame clones only, minus some. The sample holds 150,000 to 200,000 clones; 90% to 95% are singletons and the top ten take roughly 2%. This clonotype was sampled from an older woman with COVID-19, enrolled during active disease. The chain joins TRBV4-1 to TRBJ1-1, with D unclear. Material: peripheral blood. This chain's CDR3 is CASSLTGSHTEAFF. The CDR3 DNA sequence: TGCGCCAGCAGCCTAACGGGGTCCCACACTGAAGCTTTCTTT.